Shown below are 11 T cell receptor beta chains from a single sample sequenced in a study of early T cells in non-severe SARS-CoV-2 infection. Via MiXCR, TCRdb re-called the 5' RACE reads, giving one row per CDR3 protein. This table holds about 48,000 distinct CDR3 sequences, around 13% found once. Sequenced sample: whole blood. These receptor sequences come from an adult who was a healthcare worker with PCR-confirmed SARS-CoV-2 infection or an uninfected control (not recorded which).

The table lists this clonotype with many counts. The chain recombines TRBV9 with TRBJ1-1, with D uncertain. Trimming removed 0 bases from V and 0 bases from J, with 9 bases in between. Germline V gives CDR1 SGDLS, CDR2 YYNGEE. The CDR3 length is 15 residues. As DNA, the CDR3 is TGTGCCAGCAGCGTAGTGATCGGAGTGAACACTGAAGCTTTCTTT. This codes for CASSVVIGVNTEAFF.

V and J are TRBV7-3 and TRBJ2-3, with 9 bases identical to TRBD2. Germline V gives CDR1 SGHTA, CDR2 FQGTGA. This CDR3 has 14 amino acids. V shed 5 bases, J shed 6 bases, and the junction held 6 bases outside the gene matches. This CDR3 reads CASSLAGNWDTQYF. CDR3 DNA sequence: TGTGCCAGCAGCCTAGCGGGAAATTGGGATACGCAGTATTTT.

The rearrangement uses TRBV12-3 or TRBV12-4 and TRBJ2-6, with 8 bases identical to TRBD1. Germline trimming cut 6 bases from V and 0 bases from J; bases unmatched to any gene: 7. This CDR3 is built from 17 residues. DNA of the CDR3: TGTGCCAGCAGCATAGACAGGGGCAGCTCTGGGGCCAACGTCCTGACTTTC. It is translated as CASSIDRGSSGANVLTF.

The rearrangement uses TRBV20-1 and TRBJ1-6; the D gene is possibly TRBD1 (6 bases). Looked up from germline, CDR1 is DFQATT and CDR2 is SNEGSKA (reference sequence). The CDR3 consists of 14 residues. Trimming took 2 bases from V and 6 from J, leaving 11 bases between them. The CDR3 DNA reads TGCAGTGCTAGAACTGGGGGCGGTAATTCACCCCTCCACTTT. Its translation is CSARTGGGNSPLHF.

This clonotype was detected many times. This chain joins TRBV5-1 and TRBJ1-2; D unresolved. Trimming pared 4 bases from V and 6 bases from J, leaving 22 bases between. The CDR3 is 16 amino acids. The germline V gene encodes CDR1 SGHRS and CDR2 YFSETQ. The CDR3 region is CASSPEPGSGRDGYTF. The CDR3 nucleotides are TGCGCCAGCAGCCCTGAACCCGGGTCAGGTCGGGATGGCTACACCTTC.

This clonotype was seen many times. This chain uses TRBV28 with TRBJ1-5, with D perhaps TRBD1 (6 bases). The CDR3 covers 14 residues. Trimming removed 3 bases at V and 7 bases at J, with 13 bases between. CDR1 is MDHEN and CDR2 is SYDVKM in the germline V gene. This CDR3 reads CASSFVSRGQPQHF. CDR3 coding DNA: TGTGCCAGCAGTTTTGTGAGCAGGGGCCAGCCCCAGCATTTT.

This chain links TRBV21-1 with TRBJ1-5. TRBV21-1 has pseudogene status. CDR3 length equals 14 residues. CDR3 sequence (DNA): TGTGCCAGCAGCAAGGATAGAAGCAATCAGCCCCAGCATTTT. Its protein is CASSKDRSNQPQHF.

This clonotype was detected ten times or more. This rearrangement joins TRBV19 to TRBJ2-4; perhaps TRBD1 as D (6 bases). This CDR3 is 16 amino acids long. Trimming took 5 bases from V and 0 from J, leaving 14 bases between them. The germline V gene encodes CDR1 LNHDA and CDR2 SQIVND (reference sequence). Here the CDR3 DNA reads TGTGCCAGTAGTTCCTCGACAGGCCTAGCCAAAAACATTCAGTACTTC. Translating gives CASSSSTGLAKNIQYF. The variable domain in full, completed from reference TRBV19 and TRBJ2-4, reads DGGITQSPKYLFRKEGQNVTLSCEQNLNHDAMYWYRQDPGQGLRLIYYSQIVNDFQKGDIAEGYSVSREKKESFPLTVTSAQKNPTAFYLCASSSSTGLAKNIQYFGAGTRLSVL.

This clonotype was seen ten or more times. The CDR3 loop is CASSLVAGWIYEQYF. As DNA, the CDR3 is TGTGCCAGCAGCTTAGTCGCAGGGTGGATCTACGAGCAGTACTTC. V and J are TRBV7-8 and TRBJ2-7; a possible D gene is TRBD1 (5 bases). The CDR3 covers 15 residues. Germline V gives CDR1 SGHVS, CDR2 FQNEAQ. V lost 1 base to trimming and J lost 3 bases, with 13 bases between them.

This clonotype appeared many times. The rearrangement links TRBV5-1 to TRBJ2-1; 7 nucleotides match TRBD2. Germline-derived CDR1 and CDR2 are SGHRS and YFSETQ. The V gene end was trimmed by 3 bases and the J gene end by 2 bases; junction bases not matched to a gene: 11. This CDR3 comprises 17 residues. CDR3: CASSSGRAAGPYNEQFF. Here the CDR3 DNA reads TGCGCCAGCAGCTCAGGTAGGGCAGCGGGGCCCTACAATGAGCAGTTCTTC.

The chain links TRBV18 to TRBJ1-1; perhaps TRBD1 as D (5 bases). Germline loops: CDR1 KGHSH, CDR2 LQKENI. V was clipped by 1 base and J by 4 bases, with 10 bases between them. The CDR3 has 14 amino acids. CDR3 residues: CASSPLDGTTEAFF. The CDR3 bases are TGTGCCAGCTCACCACTGGACGGGACCACTGAAGCTTTCTTT.